Sequencing of this T cell receptor beta chain was carried out in a study of T cell responses to AZD1222 COVID-19 vaccine. Here immunoSEQ multiplex PCR was the method, and the copy in TCRdb shows in-frame clones only, minus some. The sample includes about 150,000 clones, about 82% of them seen just once. Second doses that came at about 4 or about 12 weeks were put together. Germline CDR1 and CDR2: SGHNT and YYREEE (reference sequence). Germline trimming cut 6 bases from V and 4 bases from J; bases unmatched to any gene: 9. There are 15 residues in the CDR3. V is TRBV5-4 and J is TRBJ2-3; 9 bases line up with TRBD2. Material: peripheral blood, obtained 28 days after the second AZD1222 dose. The sequence derives from an adult who received the AZD1222 COVID-19 vaccine. The CDR3 DNA follows: TGTGCCAGCACTTTGGGACTAGCAGTCTCAGATACGCAGTATTTT. The encoded protein is CASTLGLAVSDTQYF.